This is a list of T cell receptor beta chains from one sample in a study of T cells in tumors after PD-1 blockade. Method: immunoSEQ multiplex PCR; TCRdb's copy keeps in-frame clones and lacks some. The table lists approximately 45,000 clones, approximately 80% of them singletons. Sequences were derived from PBMCs, sampled before anti-PD-1 therapy. The receptors come from a human donor with advanced basal cell or squamous cell carcinoma (not recorded which). The CDR3 runs from the conserved cysteine through the conserved F or W. D genes are given only for firm matches. Size is omitted from some rows. Given values are once, few, many or a class for expanded clones.

CDR3 DNA	CDR3 protein	V gene	clone size	J gene	D gene
TGTGCCAGCAGTTACTCGACAGGTGTCAATGAGCAGTTCTTC	CASSYSTGVNEQFF	TRBV6-5	few	TRBJ2-1	NA
TGTGCCGCCCCCGGGGGGGGCTTAGAAGCTTTCTTT	CAAPGGGLEAFF	TRBV27	medium-sized	TRBJ1-1	NA
TGTGCCAGCAGTTACGCGACTAGCGGGAGAACCTACGAGCAGTACTTC	CASSYATSGRTYEQYF	TRBV6-2/TRBV6-3	NA	TRBJ2-7	TRBD2
TGTGCCAGCAGAGAACTAGCGGGAGAGCGTCAGCAGTACTTC	CASRELAGERQQYF	TRBV2	NA	TRBJ2-7	TRBD2
TGTGCCATCAGTGAGTCGGGGCGGGGCCGAGATACGCAGTATTTT	CAISESGRGRDTQYF	TRBV10-3	NA	TRBJ2-3	NA
TGTGCCAGCAGCTTGGTAGGACTAGCGGCATACAATGAGCAGTTCTTC	CASSLVGLAAYNEQFF	TRBV5-6	NA	TRBJ2-1	TRBD2
TGTGCCAGCAGCTGGGGACGGGAAAACTATGGCTACACCTTC	CASSWGRENYGYTF	TRBV5-6	NA	TRBJ1-2	NA
TGTGCCAGCAGCGGGGGGACACCTCAAGAGACCCAGTACTTC	CASSGGTPQETQYF	TRBV9	NA	TRBJ2-5	NA
TGTGCCAGCTCTTACGGGAGCTCCTACAATGAGCAGTTCTTC	CASSYGSSYNEQFF	TRBV18	few	TRBJ2-1	NA
TGTGCCAGCTCGGTCGAATTGGACAGTAGTAATCAGCCCCAGCATTTT	CASSVELDSSNQPQHF	TRBV18	few	TRBJ1-5	NA
TGTGCCAGCAGCCCACCCTGGGGCGGGGGGGCCGATGAGCAGTTCTTC	CASSPPWGGGADEQFF	TRBV5-4	NA	TRBJ2-1	TRBD2
TGTGCTAGTGGTTTGGTAGTGGGGCAGGGCACCGGGGAGCTGTTTTTT	CASGLVVGQGTGELFF	TRBV12-5	NA	TRBJ2-2	NA
TGTGCCAGCAGCCCAGGGGGGGACACCGAAAAACTGTTTTTT	CASSPGGDTEKLFF	TRBV7-9	NA	TRBJ1-4	TRBD1
TGTGCCAGCAGCGGAGAAGGAATCGGGGAAAAACTGTTTTTT	CASSGEGIGEKLFF	TRBV5-4	once	TRBJ1-4	NA
TGTGCCAGTAGTATGAACACCGGGTCCTGGCAGGGAGGAGCGGGAGTCACCGGGGAGCTGTTTTTT	CASSMNTGSWQGGAGVTGELFF	TRBV19	NA	TRBJ2-2	TRBD2
TGTGCCAGCTTGACGGGGACTGAAGCTTTCTTT	CASLTGTEAFF	TRBV6-5	NA	TRBJ1-1	NA
TGTGCCAGCAGCCAAGGCCGAAGCACAGATACGCAGTATTTT	CASSQGRSTDTQYF	TRBV13	NA	TRBJ2-3	NA
TGTGCCAGCAGTACGCCCCGACTAGCGGGATCGAAGACCCAGTACTTC	CASSTPRLAGSKTQYF	TRBV27	NA	TRBJ2-5	TRBD2
TGTGCCAGCAGTTACGGGGAGGTCTACGAGCAGTACTTC	CASSYGEVYEQYF	TRBV6-6	NA	TRBJ2-7	NA
TGTGCCAGCAGCCAGACTTGGGGGACTGGAGATACGCAGTATTTT	CASSQTWGTGDTQYF	TRBV16	NA	TRBJ2-3	NA
TGTGCCAGCAACACCGAGGGGGCGAAATACGGGCAGTACTTC	CASNTEGAKYGQYF	TRBV6-6	NA	TRBJ2-7	TRBD1
TGCAGCGGTAGGACAGTGAACACTGAAGCTTTCTTT	CSGRTVNTEAFF	TRBV29-1	NA	TRBJ1-1	NA
TGTGCCAGCAGCCAAGACTTCAGGAGCAGCACAGATACGCAGTATTTT	CASSQDFRSSTDTQYF	TRBV3-1/TRBV3-2	NA	TRBJ2-3	NA
TGTGCCAGCAGCCCCCTGACTAGCGGTCCCACAGATACGCAGTATTTT	CASSPLTSGPTDTQYF	TRBV7-9	NA	TRBJ2-3	TRBD2
TGTGCCAGCAGTGAAGTTTTGGCGGGAGGGCCTGGTAATGAGCAGTTCTTC	CASSEVLAGGPGNEQFF	TRBV6-1	NA	TRBJ2-1	TRBD2
TGTGCCAGCTCAGGGGGGTCCTACAATGAGCAGTTCTTC	CASSGGSYNEQFF	TRBV18	NA	TRBJ2-1	NA
TGTGCCAGCGCAAGGCAGCATTCCTACGAGCAGTACTTC	CASARQHSYEQYF	TRBV27	NA	TRBJ2-7	NA
TGTGCCAGCAGTAGCGGGGGTTATCAAGAGACCCAGTACTTC	CASSSGGYQETQYF	TRBV3-1/TRBV3-2	NA	TRBJ2-5	TRBD2
TGCGCCAGCAGCCAAGATCGCACAGCCCAAGAGACCCAGTACTTC	CASSQDRTAQETQYF	TRBV4-1	NA	TRBJ2-5	NA
TGTGCCAGCAGCTTAGGAGGGCCAGACTCTGGAAACACCATATATTTT	CASSLGGPDSGNTIYF	TRBV7-8	NA	TRBJ1-3	NA
TGTGCCACCAGTGATACAGCTGCCCCCAACAATGAGCAGTTCTTC	CATSDTAAPNNEQFF	TRBV24-1	NA	TRBJ2-1	NA
TGTGCCAGCAGCTGGACTGGTGCCAATGAGCAGTTCTTC	CASSWTGANEQFF	TRBV11-3	once	TRBJ2-1	NA
TGTGCCATCAGTGGGGAGGTTTATGGCTACACCTTC	CAISGEVYGYTF	TRBV10-3	NA	TRBJ1-2	NA
TGTGCCAGCCAAGGAGATATAGATACGCAGTATTTT	CASQGDIDTQYF	TRBV2	NA	TRBJ2-3	NA
TGCGCCGCCGCCTGCCAAGAGACCCAGTACTTC	CAAACQETQYF	TRBV23-1	NA	TRBJ2-5	NA
TGTGCCAGTAGTATATACAGGGGGCGTGGCGGGGAGCTGTTTTTT	CASSIYRGRGGELFF	TRBV19	NA	TRBJ2-2	TRBD1
TGTGCCAGCAGCCAAGAATCAGCGGGAGGGCCAGGGGGAGAGACCCAGTACTTC	CASSQESAGGPGGETQYF	TRBV4-2	NA	TRBJ2-5	TRBD2
TGTGCCAGCAGTAACCGGGACAGCGGCACAGATACGCAGTATTTT	CASSNRDSGTDTQYF	TRBV28	many	TRBJ2-3	TRBD1
TGTGCCAGCAGCTTACTCCCCCCGGGGGAGTACGAGCAGTACTTC	CASSLLPPGEYEQYF	TRBV5-5	NA	TRBJ2-7	NA
TGTGCCAGCAGTCCCCGCCGGACCATTAACTATGGCTACACCTTC	CASSPRRTINYGYTF	TRBV6-5	few	TRBJ1-2	NA
TGTGCCATCAGGACAACGGGGGACAGGGAAGATACGCAGTATTTT	CAIRTTGDREDTQYF	TRBV10-3	few	TRBJ2-3	TRBD1
TGCGCCAGCAGCCAAACGGACTCGGGGTGGTATTTT	CASSQTDSGWYF	TRBV4-1	NA	TRBJ2-3	NA
TGTGCCAGCAGTCTGGGACCGCACTCTGGAAACACCATATATTTT	CASSLGPHSGNTIYF	TRBV6-5	few	TRBJ1-3	NA
TGTGCCAGCAGCTTAGGGGCGTTGAACACTGAAGCTTTCTTT	CASSLGALNTEAFF	TRBV7-8	NA	TRBJ1-1	NA
TGTGCCACCAGCAGGGGACAGCTGAACACCGGGGAGCTGTTTTTT	CATSRGQLNTGELFF	TRBV15	NA	TRBJ2-2	TRBD1
TGCAGTGCTAGTGGTGTTGGAGCGAGTGGGGGCACAGATACGCAGTATTTT	CSASGVGASGGTDTQYF	TRBV20-1	NA	TRBJ2-3	NA
TGTGCCAGCAGCTTAGAGGGGTCCTACAATGAGCAGTTCTTC	CASSLEGSYNEQFF	TRBV7-7	NA	TRBJ2-1	NA
TGTGCCAGCAGTCCCTCCCTCTCTGGAAACACCATATATTTT	CASSPSLSGNTIYF	TRBV6-5	NA	TRBJ1-3	NA
TGTGCCAGCAGCTTGGGACTAGTTTTGGGGGTGGGAACGCAGTATTTT	CASSLGLVLGVGTQYF	TRBV5-6	NA	TRBJ2-3	NA
TGTGCCAGCAGCGTCACTAGGGGCTACGAGCAGTACTTC	CASSVTRGYEQYF	TRBV11-3	NA	TRBJ2-7	NA